The 26 T cell receptor beta chains presented below share a single source sample, sequenced in a study of CXCR3-negative and CXCR3-positive naive CD8 T cells. Study conclusions and caveats: More hydrophobic TRB CDR3s were found in CXCR3-positive naive cells than in CXCR3-negative naive cells.

It was by 5' RACE with UMI labels that the TRB cDNA libraries were prepared. TCRdb reprocessed the 5' RACE reads and stores each CDR3 protein as one record, lacking DNA. Its clone listing holds tens of thousands of distinct CDR3 sequences. Their recognized antigens are unknown. The specimen was naive CXCR3+ CD8+ T cells from blood. Noted subset: CD45RO-CCR7+CD27+CD95- naive CD8+ T cells expressing CXCR3 (TNR3+). Receptors were obtained from a human donor in good health. Some clones in this sample may be carry-over from other donors' samples.

This sequence joins TRBV7-9 and TRBJ1-6. Germline V gene lookup returns CDR1 SEHNR and CDR2 FQNEAQ (reference sequence). The CDR3 runs 15 residues. CDR3 residues: CASSSSAAYDSPLHF.

The chain employs TRBV12-3 or TRBV12-4 and TRBJ2-7; TCRdb's D call of TRBD1 is untestable without DNA. The CDR3 spans 14 residues. The CDR3 reads CASSLPGQTYEQYF.

The chain recombines TRBV6-2 or TRBV6-3 with TRBJ2-1; TCRdb calls TRBD1, which cannot be checked without DNA. The CDR3 contains 12 residues. The germline V gene encodes CDR1 MNHEY and CDR2 SVGEGT. The chain's CDR3 is CASSPPSLEQFF.

V is TRBV10-3 and J is TRBJ1-3. CDR3 length equals 14 residues. The V gene's germline CDR1 is ENHRY and CDR2 SYGVKD. The CDR3 loop is CAISVINSGNTIYF.

The chain uses TRBV28 and TRBJ2-1. Germline values: CDR1 MDHEN, CDR2 SYDVKM. The CDR3 has 14 residues. The CDR3: CASSGGNSYNEQFF.

The chain recombines TRBV29-1 with TRBJ2-5; the TCRdb D gene call, TRBD2, has no DNA to confirm it. Germline V gene lookup returns CDR1 SQVTM and CDR2 ANQGSEA. The CDR3 runs to 17 residues. The CDR3 spells CSVEEYGDGREGETQYF.

V gene TRBV6-2 or TRBV6-3 combines with J gene TRBJ2-2; the TRBD1 assignment by TCRdb is unverifiable without DNA. Germline CDR1 is MNHEY and CDR2 is SVGEGT. The CDR3 contains 15 residues. The CDR3 is CASSYRQDATGELFF.

The V call is TRBV7-9, the J call TRBJ1-1. Germline V gene data show CDR1 as SEHNR and CDR2 as FQNEAQ (reference sequence). The length of the CDR3 is 13 residues. CDR3 residues: CASSLVRDTEAFF.

The rearrangement links TRBV29-1 to TRBJ2-7. Germline V gives CDR1 SQVTM, CDR2 ANQGSEA. The CDR3 totals 13 residues. The CDR3 protein is CSVVSTDSYEQYF.

The chain couples TRBV4-3 to TRBJ2-7; TCRdb calls TRBD1, which cannot be checked without DNA. The germline CDR1 and CDR2 sequences are LGHNA and YSLEER. The CDR3 extends over 17 amino acids. CDR3 residues: CASSQDPTGQGLSEQYF.

The chain employs TRBV5-5 and TRBJ2-3; TCRdb's D call, TRBD2, is unchecked because there is no DNA. In germline, CDR1 is SGHKS, CDR2 YYEKEE (reference sequence). The CDR3 has 15 residues. The CDR3 region is CASSPGGGGADTQYF.

The chain carries TRBV6-2 or TRBV6-3 and TRBJ2-1; TCRdb's D call of TRBD1 is untestable without DNA. From germline, CDR1 is MNHEY and CDR2 SVGEGT. This CDR3 is 14 amino acids long. The CDR3 sequence is CASTPTGSYNEQFF.

The J gene is TRBJ2-2, the V gene TRBV11-2. CDR3 length equals 13 residues. Germline lookup yields CDR1 SGHAT and CDR2 FQNNGV. CDR3 sequence: CASSLRNTGELFF. The whole variable domain, remainder taken from reference TRBV11-2 and TRBJ2-2, is EAGVAQSPRYKIIEKRQSVAFWCNPISGHATLYWYQQILGQGPKLLIQFQNNGVVDDSQLPKDRFSAERLKGVDSTLKIQPAKLEDSAVYLCASSLRNTGELFFGEGSRLTVL.

The CDR3 loop is CASRAFGTSGATGELFF. J is TRBJ2-2 and V is TRBV19; the TCRdb D gene call, TRBD2, has no DNA to confirm it. Germline V gene data show CDR1 as LNHDA and CDR2 as SQIVND (reference sequence). CDR3 length equals 17 residues.

CDR3 amino acids: CATSRDTGWRLAGDPTDTQYF. The chain recombines TRBV15 with TRBJ2-3; absent DNA, TCRdb's TRBD2 call cannot be checked. Germline-derived CDR1 and CDR2 are LNHNV and YYDKDF (reference sequence). CDR3 length: 21 amino acids.

V is TRBV10-3 and J is TRBJ2-1. This CDR3 has 15 amino acids. Germline V CDR1 and CDR2: ENHRY, SYGVKD. This chain's CDR3 is CAISESIGIYNEQFF.

The rearrangement links TRBV6-2 or TRBV6-3 to TRBJ1-5. The germline gives CDR1 MNHEY, CDR2 SVGEGT. This CDR3 region has 15 residues. The CDR3 region is CASRLQTGLNQPQHF.

The gene calls are TRBV5-1 and TRBJ2-1; TCRdb picks TRBD1, but there is no DNA to check that call. This CDR3 region has 15 residues. Germline V lookup: CDR1 SGHRS, CDR2 YFSETQ. CDR3 amino acids: CASSLAGGMVIEQFF.

The rearrangement joins TRBV15 to TRBJ1-2. Germline CDR1 and CDR2: LNHNV and YYDKDF (reference sequence). The CDR3 has 13 residues. CDR3 in amino acids: CAVTAGRDYGYTF.

V and J are TRBV27 and TRBJ2-7; without DNA, the TCRdb call of TRBD2 cannot be checked. Germline-derived CDR1 and CDR2 are MNHEY and SMNVEV (reference sequence). This CDR3 contains 15 residues. This CDR3 reads CASSLVGLQGYEQYF.

The chain employs TRBV28 and TRBJ1-4. Germline CDR1 reads MDHEN; CDR2 reads SYDVKM. The CDR3 runs 15 residues. CDR3 in amino acids: CASSLIRETTEKLFF.

This chain joins TRBV29-1 and TRBJ1-4. The germline V gene has CDR1 SQVTM and CDR2 ANQGSEA. This CDR3 has 14 residues. The CDR3: CSVHGARTNEKLFF.

The chain links TRBV5-1 to TRBJ2-2; TCRdb designates TRBD1, a call that cannot be tested without DNA. The CDR3 is 16 residues long. The V gene's germline CDR1 is SGHRS and CDR2 YFSETQ. The CDR3 protein is CASSTGQGLNVGELFF.

The chain employs TRBV10-3 and TRBJ2-5; the D gene TCRdb calls, TRBD1, cannot be checked with no DNA. This CDR3 comprises 15 residues. The V gene's germline CDR1 is ENHRY and CDR2 SYGVKD. The CDR3 sequence: CAISGDTPPPETQYF.

The chain has TRBV7-7 and TRBJ2-5; there is no DNA to check the TCRdb D call of TRBD2. The CDR3 contains 15 residues. From germline, CDR1 is SSHAT and CDR2 FNYEAQ (reference sequence). The CDR3 loop is CASSLGERVGETQYF.

The chain uses TRBV12-3 or TRBV12-4 and TRBJ1-2; TCRdb lists TRBD1, though no DNA is available to test this call. This CDR3 has 16 amino acids. The CDR3 is CASSVWAQEGADGYTF.